This T cell receptor (beta chain) was sequenced in a study of a mutant IDH1 vaccine in newly diagnosed glioma. Regarding time point: week 5, during vaccination. A single vaccine dose contained 300 ug of mutant IDH1 20-mer peptide, and topical imiquimod was used with it. V lost 4 bases, J lost 5 bases, and 15 bases lay in between. There are 14 residues in the CDR3. Germline CDR1 and CDR2: SGHNT and YYREEE (reference sequence). A single count supports this clone. The antigen is unknown. Assay used: immunoSEQ multiplex PCR; TCRdb lists only in-frame clones, some missing. The data hold 60,000 or so clones, with roughly 82% observed a single time.

This sample comprised PBMCs, obtained from a glioma patient whose treatment included an IDH1 peptide vaccine. This chain uses TRBV5-4 with TRBJ1-2; possible D gene TRBD1, 5 bases. The receptor's source is a woman between 18 and 30 years old with glioma. Some clones in this sample may be carry-over from other donors' samples. The CDR3, as DNA: TGTGCCAGCAGCCCCTCGGCGGGGGAATATGGCTACACCTTC. Encoded protein: CASSPSAGEYGYTF.